This T cell receptor (beta chain) was sequenced for a study of beta chain features in type 1 diabetes. Unmatched junction bases numbered 4, after V lost 3 bases and J lost 5 bases. This CDR3 comprises 13 residues. Germline assignment: CDR1 KGHSH and CDR2 LQKENI. Study-wide points: For patients, the naive, central memory and Treg TCRB repertoires appeared more alike than for healthy donors.

Sequenced material consisted of expressed TCRB transcripts (all of the isolated RNA was reverse transcribed). Data came from immunoSEQ multiplex PCR; TCRdb stores just in-frame clones and leaves some out. The sample shows a few hundred thousand clones, 9.6% of them seen only once. This clone was recorded at least ten times. Its antigen is still unknown. Stem cell-like memory, regulatory, central memory and naive CD4+ cells were sorted via CD45RO/CCR7/CD25/CD127/CD95/CD27. The source is a woman aged 18-29 years in good health. The chain joins TRBV18 to TRBJ2-7; TRBD1 matches at 7 bases. The sequenced sample consisted of naive CD4+ T cells from blood. CDR3 coding DNA: TGTGCCAGCTCACCCGAGGGGGCCCACGAGCAGTACTTC. Encoded protein: CASSPEGAHEQYF.